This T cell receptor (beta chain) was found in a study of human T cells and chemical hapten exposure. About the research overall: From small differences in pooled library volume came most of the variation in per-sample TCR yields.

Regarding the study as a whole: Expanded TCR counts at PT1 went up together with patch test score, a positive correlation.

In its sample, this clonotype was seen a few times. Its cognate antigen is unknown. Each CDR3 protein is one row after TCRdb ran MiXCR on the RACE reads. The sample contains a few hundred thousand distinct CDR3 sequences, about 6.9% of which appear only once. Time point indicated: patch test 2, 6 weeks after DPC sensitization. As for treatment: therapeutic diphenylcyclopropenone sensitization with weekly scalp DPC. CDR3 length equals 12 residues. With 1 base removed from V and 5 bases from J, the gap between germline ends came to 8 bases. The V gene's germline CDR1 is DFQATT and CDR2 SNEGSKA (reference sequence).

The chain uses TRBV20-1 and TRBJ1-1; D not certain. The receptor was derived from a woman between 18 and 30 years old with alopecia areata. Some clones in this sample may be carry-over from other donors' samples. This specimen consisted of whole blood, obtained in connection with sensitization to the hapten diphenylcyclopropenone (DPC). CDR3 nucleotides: TGCAGTGCTAGAGGGCAGTCAACTGAAGCTTTCTTT. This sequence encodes CSARGQSTEAFF.